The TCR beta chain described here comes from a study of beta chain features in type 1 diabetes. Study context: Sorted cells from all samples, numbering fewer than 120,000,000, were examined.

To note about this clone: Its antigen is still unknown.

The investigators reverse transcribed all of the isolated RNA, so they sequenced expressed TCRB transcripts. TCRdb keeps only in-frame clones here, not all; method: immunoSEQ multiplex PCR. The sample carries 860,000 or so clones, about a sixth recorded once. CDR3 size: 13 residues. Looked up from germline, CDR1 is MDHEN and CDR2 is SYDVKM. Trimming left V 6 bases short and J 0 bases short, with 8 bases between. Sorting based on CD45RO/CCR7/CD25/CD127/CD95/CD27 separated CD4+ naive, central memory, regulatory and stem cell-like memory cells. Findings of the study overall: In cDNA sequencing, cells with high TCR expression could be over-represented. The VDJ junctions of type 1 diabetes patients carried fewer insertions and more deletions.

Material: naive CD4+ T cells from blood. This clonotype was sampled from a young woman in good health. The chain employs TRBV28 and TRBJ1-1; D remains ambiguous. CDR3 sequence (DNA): TGTGCCAGCAGGAACTTCATGAACACTGAAGCTTTCTTT. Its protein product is CASRNFMNTEAFF.